This T cell receptor (beta chain) was sequenced for a study of cytomegalovirus exposure and HLA in healthy donors. Primers for the PCR totalled 60 Vbeta and 13 Jbeta. The protocol was immunoSEQ multiplex PCR, while the TCRdb copy is restricted to in-frame clones and leaves out a portion. This sample has about 140,000 clones, with around 80% found just once. This CDR3 has 14 residues. The germline V gene has CDR1 MNHNY and CDR2 SVGAGI (reference sequence). Whole-study findings and limits: The study flagged about 150 TCR beta chains as cytomegalovirus-associated. The authors later found HLA-associated TCR beta chains more clonally expanded than equally common others.

Healthy donors of bone marrow made up the group. Likely unrecorded immune exposures existed in these nominally healthy donors. With regard to this clone: Its antigen is as yet unknown. The junction and the germline gene differ at one end; a read error may be behind it.

Sequences were obtained from PBMCs. The sequence came from a man between 50 and 59 years old in good health and CMV-seronegative. The V and J genes are TRBV6-6 and TRBJ2-7; the D gene is possibly TRBD1 (5 bases). This CDR3 reads CASSSAQGSHEQYF. Written as DNA, the CDR3 is TGTGCCAGCAGTAGCGCTCAGGGCTCCCACGAGCAGTACTTC.